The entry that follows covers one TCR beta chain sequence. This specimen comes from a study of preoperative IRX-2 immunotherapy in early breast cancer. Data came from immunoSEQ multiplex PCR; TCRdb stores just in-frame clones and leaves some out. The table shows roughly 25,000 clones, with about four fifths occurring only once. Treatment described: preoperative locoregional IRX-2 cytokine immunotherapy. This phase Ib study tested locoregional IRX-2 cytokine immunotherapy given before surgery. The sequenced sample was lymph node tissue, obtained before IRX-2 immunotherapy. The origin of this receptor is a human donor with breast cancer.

The CDR3 DNA is TGTGCCAGCAGCTCTACGACAATAAACACTGAAGCTTTCTTT. Translated, it gives CASSSTTINTEAFF. The chain combines TRBV7-6 with TRBJ1-1; D is undetermined. Germline V gene data show CDR1 as SGHVS and CDR2 as FNYEAQ. Trimming pared 4 bases from V and 2 bases from J, leaving 11 bases between. This CDR3 has 14 residues. Looking up the rest from reference TRBV7-6 and TRBJ1-1 gives the full variable domain: GAGVSQSPRYKVTKRGQDVALRCDPISGHVSLYWYRQALGQGPEFLTYFNYEAQQDKSGLPNDRFSAERPEGSISTLTIQRTEQRDSAMYRCASSSTTINTEAFFGQGTRLTVV.